The rows below give T cell receptor beta chains drawn from one sample of a study of response to subunit inactivated influenza vaccine. TCRdb processed the RT-PCR reads anew with MiXCR; each CDR3 protein has one entry. The sample yields more than 450,000 distinct CDR3 sequences, approximately 10% seen once. The same sample was also studied in work on T cells expressing NK-cell markers.

The source was PBMCs from blood, collected on the day of vaccination. Receptors originate from a man aged 45-65 years who received an inactivated influenza vaccine. Each CDR3 is given with its conserved first and last residue. A D gene is named only where the DNA matches it firmly. The size field is filled for only some rows; it gives once, few, many or a size class.

d_call	j_call	clone_size	v_call	cdr3_nt	cdr3_aa
NA	TRBJ1-5	many	TRBV29-1	TGCAGCGTTTTGGCTTCTCCGATTGATCAGCCCCAGCATTTT	CSVLASPIDQPQHF
TRBD1	TRBJ2-7	many	TRBV14	TGTGCCAGCAGCCAAGGGGGGACAGTGGCCTACGAGCAGTACTTC	CASSQGGTVAYEQYF
NA	TRBJ2-1	NA	TRBV12-3/TRBV12-4	TGTGCCAGCAGTAAGGACGGTGGGCTCGACAATGAGCAGTTCTTC	CASSKDGGLDNEQFF
NA	TRBJ2-7	few	TRBV7-2	TGTGCCGCCTGGACGGGGAGCTCCTACGAGCAGTACTTC	CAAWTGSSYEQYF
NA	TRBJ2-1	NA	TRBV4-3	TGCGCCAGCAGCCTGGGCCTCTCCTACAATGAGCAGTTCTTC	CASSLGLSYNEQFF
TRBD2	TRBJ2-5	NA	TRBV6-1	TGTGCCAGCAGTGACGCGGACACTAGCGGGGGACCGAAAGAGACCCAGTACTTC	CASSDADTSGGPKETQYF
NA	TRBJ2-7	many	TRBV18	TGTGCCAGCTCACCACAAAAATCGAACGAGCAGTACTTC	CASSPQKSNEQYF
TRBD1	TRBJ2-7	NA	TRBV7-8	TGTGCCAGCAGCTTAGCGCATGGGACAGCGTACGAGCAGTACTTC	CASSLAHGTAYEQYF
NA	TRBJ1-4	few	TRBV7-9	TGTGCCAGCAGCTCCCCAAATGAAAAACTGTTTTTT	CASSSPNEKLFF
NA	TRBJ2-5	few	TRBV7-2	TGTGCCAGCAGCCCCTACAGGGCTGTGGAGACCCAGTACTTC	CASSPYRAVETQYF
TRBD2	TRBJ2-6	NA	TRBV5-1	TGCGCCAGCAGCTACTTAGCGGGAGCGAGCTCTGGGGCCAACGTCCTGACTTTC	CASSYLAGASSGANVLTF
NA	TRBJ2-1	many	TRBV5-1	TGCGCCAGCAGCCGTGGGGAAAAAACCTACAATGAGCAGTTCTTC	CASSRGEKTYNEQFF
NA	TRBJ2-7	NA	TRBV5-1	TGCGCCAGCAGCTTGCTTCCGGATGTGCGCGAGCAGTACTTC	CASSLLPDVREQYF
NA	TRBJ2-7	many	TRBV29-1	TGCAGCGTTGGACCAGAATCTCTTTACGAGCAGTACTTC	CSVGPESLYEQYF
TRBD2	TRBJ2-1	few	TRBV11-1	TGTGCCAGCAGCTTAGACGGTCTAGCGGGGATCGGGAATGAGCAGTTCTTC	CASSLDGLAGIGNEQFF
TRBD1	TRBJ1-1	NA	TRBV5-6	TGTGCCAGCAGCGCCGGGACAGAAAATGTGGGCGCTTTCTTT	CASSAGTENVGAFF
NA	TRBJ1-1	many	TRBV10-3	TGTGCCATCAGTGAGTCGGGCAGTAACACTGAAGCTTTCTTT	CAISESGSNTEAFF
NA	TRBJ1-1	NA	TRBV7-2	TGTGCCAGCAGCTTAGGCCCCACACGCATGAACACTGAAGCTTTCTTT	CASSLGPTRMNTEAFF
NA	TRBJ2-3	few	TRBV5-1	TGCGCCAGCAGCTTGGAGTTGGGGAAAGCTACGCAGTATTTT	CASSLELGKATQYF
TRBD2	TRBJ2-1	many	TRBV25-1	TGTGCCAGCAGGAGCGGGGGAACCTACAATGAGCAGTTCTTC	CASRSGGTYNEQFF
NA	TRBJ1-5	few	TRBV10-3	TGTGCCATCAGTGACCAGCCAGAAGGAATTCAGCCCCAGCATTTT	CAISDQPEGIQPQHF
NA	TRBJ2-1	few	TRBV12-3/TRBV12-4	TGTGCCAGCAGTTTTCGGTGGCACAATGAGCAGTTCTTC	CASSFRWHNEQFF
NA	TRBJ2-7	few	TRBV16	TGTGCCAGCAGCCAATCATGGCAGACCTACGAGCAGTACTTC	CASSQSWQTYEQYF
TRBD2	TRBJ2-1	many	TRBV29-1	TGCAGCGCCCGGGGACTAGCGGGAGCGTCATCCTACAATGAGCAGTTCTTC	CSARGLAGASSYNEQFF
NA	TRBJ2-6	NA	TRBV2	TGTGCCAGCAGGGAACCTGGGGACTCTGGGGCCAACGTCCTGACTTTC	CASREPGDSGANVLTF
NA	TRBJ1-2	few	TRBV11-2	TGTGCCAGCAGCTTAGGGTTGGTCAGTGGCTACACCTTC	CASSLGLVSGYTF
TRBD1	TRBJ2-5	few	TRBV15	TGTGCCACCAGCAGAGGGGACAGGGGAAGGGTTGAGACCCAGTACTTC	CATSRGDRGRVETQYF
TRBD2	TRBJ2-5	few	TRBV28	TGTGCCAGCAGACTAAGCGGGAGGGGAGAGACCCAGTACTTC	CASRLSGRGETQYF
TRBD1	TRBJ1-3	NA	TRBV10-3	TGTGCCATCAGAGCGCCGGGACAGGGGTTGAACACCATATATTTT	CAIRAPGQGLNTIYF
TRBD2	TRBJ2-7	NA	TRBV27	TGTGCCAGCAGCAGGACTAGCGGGAAGGTCTACGAGCAGTACTTC	CASSRTSGKVYEQYF
NA	TRBJ2-5	few	TRBV19	TGTGCCAGTAGTGAAATGGGCAGGGACCAAGAGACCCAGTACTTC	CASSEMGRDQETQYF
TRBD2	TRBJ2-7	NA	TRBV10-3	TGTGCCATCAGTGATAGACTAGCGGGATACGAGCAGTACTTC	CAISDRLAGYEQYF
NA	TRBJ2-1	NA	TRBV28	TGTGCCAGCAGTTCCCCACGAAAAAGACAGGGGAGGGATGAGCAGTTCTTC	CASSSPRKRQGRDEQFF
TRBD2	TRBJ2-3	NA	TRBV20-1	TGCAGTGCCTCCGGACTAGCGGGATACATCACAGATACGCAGTATTTT	CSASGLAGYITDTQYF
NA	TRBJ2-7	NA	TRBV29-1	TGCAGCGGGACAGACAGCTACGAGCAGTACTTC	CSGTDSYEQYF
TRBD1	TRBJ2-7	NA	TRBV3-1	TGTGCCAGCAGAAGCACAGGGGGCGCAACCTACGAGCAGTACTTC	CASRSTGGATYEQYF
TRBD2	TRBJ2-3	NA	TRBV20-1	TGCAGTGCTAGAAAAGCGGGAAACACAGATACGCAGTATTTT	CSARKAGNTDTQYF
TRBD2	TRBJ2-1	few	TRBV6-6	TGTGCCAGCCGAAGTAGCGGGAGTCATGAGCAGTTCTTC	CASRSSGSHEQFF
TRBD1	TRBJ1-5	few	TRBV24-1	TGTGCCACCAGTGATTCAGGACAGGGGAGGCAGCCCCAGCATTTT	CATSDSGQGRQPQHF
TRBD1	TRBJ1-2	few	TRBV12-3/TRBV12-4	TGTGCCAGCAGCAGGGGGAATTCCTATGGCTACACCTTC	CASSRGNSYGYTF
NA	TRBJ2-5	few	TRBV12-3/TRBV12-4	TGTGCCAGCAGTTTAAGGGCGGGGAGCTTTCAAGAGACCCAGTACTTC	CASSLRAGSFQETQYF
NA	TRBJ2-7	few	TRBV29-1	TGCAGCTCCCAAGACAGGGAGGGTGAGCAGTACTTC	CSSQDREGEQYF
NA	TRBJ2-2	few	TRBV11-2	TGTGCCAGCAGCTTTCAGTACGGCACCGGGGAGCTGTTTTTT	CASSFQYGTGELFF
NA	TRBJ2-7	many	TRBV5-1	TGCGCCAGCCAGGACAGAAACTCCTACGAGCAGTACTTC	CASQDRNSYEQYF
NA	TRBJ1-1	few	TRBV29-1	TGCAGCGTTGAGGGGATCTTCTCGACTGAAGCTTTCTTT	CSVEGIFSTEAFF
NA	TRBJ1-6	NA	TRBV20-1	TGCAGTGCCCCCAATGGGGGGACGAGCTCCTATAATTCACCCCTCCACTTT	CSAPNGGTSSYNSPLHF
TRBD2	TRBJ2-7	NA	TRBV18	TGTGCCAGCTCACCGGGCCTAGCGGACGCCTACGAGCAGTACTTC	CASSPGLADAYEQYF
NA	TRBJ2-7	few	TRBV20-1	TGCAGTGCTAGAGGGAGGGACTTTTTCCAGCAGTACTTC	CSARGRDFFQQYF
TRBD1	TRBJ1-5	NA	TRBV19	TGTGCCAGTTGGACAGGGTCCCATCAGCCCCAGCATTTT	CASWTGSHQPQHF
TRBD1	TRBJ1-1	NA	TRBV7-6	TGTGCCAGCAGGAGGACAACAGGACAGGGGGCTGAAGCTTTCTTT	CASRRTTGQGAEAFF
TRBD1	TRBJ2-5	NA	TRBV20-1	TGCAGCGCTACAGGGGGGTGGTGGCAAGAGACCCAGTACTTC	CSATGGWWQETQYF
TRBD2	TRBJ2-5	NA	TRBV7-9	TGTGCCAGCAGCATCGGGGGGGGACTTTTGGAGACCCAGTACTTC	CASSIGGGLLETQYF
TRBD2	TRBJ2-7	NA	TRBV7-2	TGTGCCAGCAGCTCATGGACTAGCGCGCTAGGGCGCGAGCAGTACTTC	CASSSWTSALGREQYF
TRBD2	TRBJ2-1	few	TRBV29-1	TGCAGCGTTCTAGCGGGGGGGGTTGGCAATGAGCAGTTCTTC	CSVLAGGVGNEQFF